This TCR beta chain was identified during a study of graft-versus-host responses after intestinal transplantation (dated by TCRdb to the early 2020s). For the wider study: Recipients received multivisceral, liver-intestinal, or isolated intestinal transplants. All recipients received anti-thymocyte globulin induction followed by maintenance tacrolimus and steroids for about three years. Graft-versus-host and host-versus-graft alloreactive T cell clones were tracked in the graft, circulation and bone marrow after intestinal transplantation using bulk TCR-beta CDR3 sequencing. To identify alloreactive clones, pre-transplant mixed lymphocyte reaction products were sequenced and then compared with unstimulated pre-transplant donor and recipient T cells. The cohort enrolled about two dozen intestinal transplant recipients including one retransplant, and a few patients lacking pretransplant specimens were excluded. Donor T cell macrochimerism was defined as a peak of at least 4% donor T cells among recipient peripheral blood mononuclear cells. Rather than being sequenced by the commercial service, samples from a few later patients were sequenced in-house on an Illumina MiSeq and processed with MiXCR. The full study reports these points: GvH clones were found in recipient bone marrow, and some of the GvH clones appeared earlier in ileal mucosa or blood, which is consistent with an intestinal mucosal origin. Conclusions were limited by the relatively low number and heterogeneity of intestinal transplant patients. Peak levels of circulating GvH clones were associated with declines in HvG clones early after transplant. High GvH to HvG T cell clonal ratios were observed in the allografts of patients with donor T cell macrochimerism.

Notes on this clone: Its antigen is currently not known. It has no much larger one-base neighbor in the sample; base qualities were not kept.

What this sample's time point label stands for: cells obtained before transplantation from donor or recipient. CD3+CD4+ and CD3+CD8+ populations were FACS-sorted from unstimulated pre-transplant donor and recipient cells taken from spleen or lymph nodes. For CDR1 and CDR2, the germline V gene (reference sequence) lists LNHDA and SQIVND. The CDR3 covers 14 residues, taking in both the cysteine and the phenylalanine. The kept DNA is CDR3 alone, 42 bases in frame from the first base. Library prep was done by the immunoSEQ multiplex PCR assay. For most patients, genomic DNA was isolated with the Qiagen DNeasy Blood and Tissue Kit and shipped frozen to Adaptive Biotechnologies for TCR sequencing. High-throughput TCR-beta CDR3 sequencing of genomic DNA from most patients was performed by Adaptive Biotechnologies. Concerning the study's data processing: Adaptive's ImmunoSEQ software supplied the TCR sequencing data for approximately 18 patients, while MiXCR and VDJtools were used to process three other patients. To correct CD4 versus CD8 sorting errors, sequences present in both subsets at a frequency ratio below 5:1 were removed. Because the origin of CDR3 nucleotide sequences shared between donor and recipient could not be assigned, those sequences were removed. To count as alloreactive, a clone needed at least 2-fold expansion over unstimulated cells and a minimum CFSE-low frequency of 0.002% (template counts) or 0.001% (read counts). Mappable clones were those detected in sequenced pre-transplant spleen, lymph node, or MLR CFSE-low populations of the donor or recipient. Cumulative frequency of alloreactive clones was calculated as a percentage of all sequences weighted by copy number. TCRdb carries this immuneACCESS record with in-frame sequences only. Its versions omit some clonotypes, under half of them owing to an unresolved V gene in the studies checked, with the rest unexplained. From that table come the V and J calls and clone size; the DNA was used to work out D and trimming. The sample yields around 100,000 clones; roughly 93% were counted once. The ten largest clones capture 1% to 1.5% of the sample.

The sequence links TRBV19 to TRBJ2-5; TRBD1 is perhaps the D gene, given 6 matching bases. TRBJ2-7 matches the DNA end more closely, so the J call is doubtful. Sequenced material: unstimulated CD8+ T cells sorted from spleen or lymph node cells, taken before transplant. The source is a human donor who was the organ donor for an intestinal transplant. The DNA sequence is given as TGTGCCAGTAGTCCCTCAGGGACACCGTACGAGCAGTACTTC. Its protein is CASSPSGTPYEQYF.